The clone carrying this T cell receptor (beta chain) was observed a few times. Its cognate antigen is unknown. This entry comes from a study of radiation and T cells in renal cell carcinoma. The table came from immunoSEQ multiplex PCR; TCRdb's copy has only in-frame clones and leaves some out. The data show about 20,000 clones, roughly 62% seen once. Treatment described: 15 Gy SBRT to primary tumor, nephrectomy 4 weeks later. From germline, CDR1 is MDHEN and CDR2 SYDVKM. The CDR3 contains 13 residues. Trimming removed 4 bases at V and 4 bases at J, with 8 bases between. Points from the study as a whole: Dominant CDR3 motifs were more common in irradiated tumors than controls. Compared with controls, irradiated tumors showed greater TCR clonality.

The V and J genes are TRBV28 and TRBJ1-5; D is undetermined. The source is a woman in her 70s with renal cell carcinoma. The source material was tumor tissue, sampled from a patient whose treatment included radiotherapy and nephrectomy. The chain's CDR3 is CASSSLTNQPQHF. In DNA form, the CDR3 reads TGTGCCAGCAGTTCCTTAACAAATCAGCCCCAGCATTTT.